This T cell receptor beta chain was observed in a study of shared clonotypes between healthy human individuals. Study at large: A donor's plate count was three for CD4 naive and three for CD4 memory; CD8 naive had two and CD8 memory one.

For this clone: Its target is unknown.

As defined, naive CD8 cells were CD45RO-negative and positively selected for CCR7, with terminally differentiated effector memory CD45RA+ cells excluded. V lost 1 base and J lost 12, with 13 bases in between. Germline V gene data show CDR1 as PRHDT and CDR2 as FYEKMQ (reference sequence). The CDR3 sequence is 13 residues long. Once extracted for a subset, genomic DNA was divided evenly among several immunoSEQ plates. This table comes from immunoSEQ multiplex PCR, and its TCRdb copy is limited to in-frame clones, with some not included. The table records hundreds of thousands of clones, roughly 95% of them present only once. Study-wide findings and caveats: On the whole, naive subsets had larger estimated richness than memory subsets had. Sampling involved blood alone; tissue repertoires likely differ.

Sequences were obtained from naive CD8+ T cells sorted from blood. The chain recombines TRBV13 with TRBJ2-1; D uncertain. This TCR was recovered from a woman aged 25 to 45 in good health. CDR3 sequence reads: CASSLVGLVGQFF. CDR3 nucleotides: TGTGCCAGCAGCTTAGTAGGCCTGGTAGGGCAGTTCTTC.